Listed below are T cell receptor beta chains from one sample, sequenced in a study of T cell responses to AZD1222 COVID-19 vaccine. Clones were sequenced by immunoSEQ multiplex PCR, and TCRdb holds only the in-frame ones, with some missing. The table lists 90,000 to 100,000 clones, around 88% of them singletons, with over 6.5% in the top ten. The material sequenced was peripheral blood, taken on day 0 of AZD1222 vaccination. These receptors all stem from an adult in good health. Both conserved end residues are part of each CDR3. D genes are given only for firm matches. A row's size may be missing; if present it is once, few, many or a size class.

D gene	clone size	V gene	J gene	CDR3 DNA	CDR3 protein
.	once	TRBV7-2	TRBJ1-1	TGTGCCAGCAGCTTAGAGGCCACGGCGAACACTGAAGCTTTCTTT	CASSLEATANTEAFF
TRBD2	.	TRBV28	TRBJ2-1	TGTGCCAGCGGCCAACCACCGGGACTAGCGGGAGGAACTGAGCAGTTCTTC	CASGQPPGLAGGTEQFF
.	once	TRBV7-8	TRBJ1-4	TGTGCCAGCAGCTTAATGGAGGCAGCAACTAATGAAAAACTGTTTTTT	CASSLMEAATNEKLFF
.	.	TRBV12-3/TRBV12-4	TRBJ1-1	TGTGCCAGCACCCGCGGCCGGAGTCATTTCTTT	CASTRGRSHFF
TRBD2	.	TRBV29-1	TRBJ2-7	TGCAGCGTTTCGTTAATAGCGGGAGGAGGTAGGGCCTACGAGCAGTACTTC	CSVSLIAGGGRAYEQYF
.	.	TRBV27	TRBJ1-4	TGTGCCAGCAGGCGGGGGGGGAGTGGTGAAAAACTGTTTTTT	CASRRGGSGEKLFF
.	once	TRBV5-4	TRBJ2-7	TGTGCCAGCAGCTTGGACTCGGGCTCCTCCTACGAGCAGTACTTC	CASSLDSGSSYEQYF
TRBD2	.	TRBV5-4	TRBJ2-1	TGTGCCAGCAGCTTGGCGGGAGGGGGGTCCTACAATGAGCAGTTCTTC	CASSLAGGGSYNEQFF
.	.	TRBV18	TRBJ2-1	TGTGCCAGCTCCCTCAACAGATACAATGAGCAGTTCTTC	CASSLNRYNEQFF
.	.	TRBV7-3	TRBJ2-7	TGTGCCAGCAGCTACGGGCCTTCCTACGAGCAGTACTTC	CASSYGPSYEQYF
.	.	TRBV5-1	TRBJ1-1	TGCGCCAGCAGCTTGGGCCATGGGACATCATACACTGAAGCTTTCTTT	CASSLGHGTSYTEAFF
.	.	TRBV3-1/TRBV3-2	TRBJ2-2	TGTGCCAGCAGCCAAGTGGCGGGGTCGGCCGGGGAGCTGTTTTTT	CASSQVAGSAGELFF
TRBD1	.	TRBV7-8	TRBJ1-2	TGTGCCAGCAGCGATCCGACAGGGCGGTTGGTCGATGGCTACACCTTC	CASSDPTGRLVDGYTF
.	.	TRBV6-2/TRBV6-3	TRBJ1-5	TGTGCCAGCAGTTACCGCTCTGCCATTTCGTTAAATCAGCCCCAGCATTTT	CASSYRSAISLNQPQHF
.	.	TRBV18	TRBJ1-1	TGTGCCAGCTCACCACAGGAGGACAGTGAAGCTTTCTTT	CASSPQEDSEAFF
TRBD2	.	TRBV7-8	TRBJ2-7	TGTGCCAGCACCCCCGGCTTAGCGGGAGGGCTTCAGGCTCGGAGCTCCTACGAGCAGTACTTC	CASTPGLAGGLQARSSYEQYF
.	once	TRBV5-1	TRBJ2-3	TGCGCCAGCAGCTTGGCGTGGCGGAGCGGACCCACAGATACGCAGTATTTT	CASSLAWRSGPTDTQYF
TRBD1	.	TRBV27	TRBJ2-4	TGTGCCAGCACCGCGACAGGGGGAATAGCCAAAAACATTCAGTACTTC	CASTATGGIAKNIQYF
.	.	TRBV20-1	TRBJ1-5	TGCAGTGCTAGTGAGGGGGGGTTTGGTCAGCCCCAGCATTTT	CSASEGGFGQPQHF
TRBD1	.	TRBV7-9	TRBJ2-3	TGTGCCAGCAGCGAAGGACAGGGGGGTGTTGATACGCAGTATTTT	CASSEGQGGVDTQYF
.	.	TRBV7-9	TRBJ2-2	TGTGCCAGCAGCTTATGGCCCCACACCGGGGAGCTGTTTTTT	CASSLWPHTGELFF
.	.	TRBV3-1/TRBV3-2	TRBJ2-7	TGTGCCAGTACCGGGACGGAGGGTGAGCAGTACTTC	CASTGTEGEQYF
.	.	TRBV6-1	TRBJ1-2	TGTGCCAGCAGTGAGACAGCTAACTATGGCTACACCTTC	CASSETANYGYTF
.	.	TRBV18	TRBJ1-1	TGTGCCAGCTCAACCGGGGCCTCGGGCACTGAAGCTTTCTTT	CASSTGASGTEAFF
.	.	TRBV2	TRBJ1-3	TGTGCCAGCAGTGAAAGGGGTGGGTCTGGAAACACCATATATTTT	CASSERGGSGNTIYF
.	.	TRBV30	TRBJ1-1	TGTGCCTGGAGTTCGTCCCTGAACACTGAAGCTTTCTTT	CAWSSSLNTEAFF
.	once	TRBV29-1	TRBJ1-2	TGCAGCGTTGAACCGGCAGGACGCGCGTCGATGGGCTACACCTTC	CSVEPAGRASMGYTF
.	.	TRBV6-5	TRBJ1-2	TGTGCCAGCAGTTACTCGAAGGGTTCCAGGGGCTACACCTTC	CASSYSKGSRGYTF
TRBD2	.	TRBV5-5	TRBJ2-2	TGTGCCAGCAGCTTGCGACTAGCGTCGGGCACCGGGGAGCTGTTTTTT	CASSLRLASGTGELFF
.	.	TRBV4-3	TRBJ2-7	TGCGCCAGCAGCCAAGATAAAGGCTACGAGCAGTACTTC	CASSQDKGYEQYF
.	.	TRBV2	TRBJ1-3	TGTGCCAGCAGTGAAAACGGAAACACCATATATTTT	CASSENGNTIYF
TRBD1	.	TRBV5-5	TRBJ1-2	TGTGCCAGCAGAAGACAGGGGGGGAGTAACTATGGCTACACCTTC	CASRRQGGSNYGYTF
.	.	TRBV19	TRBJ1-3	TGTGCCAGTAGTTCCTACGTGGGCGGAAACACCATATATTTT	CASSSYVGGNTIYF
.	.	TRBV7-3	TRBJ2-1	TGTGCCAGCAGCTTATCCAAGGCGAATGAGCAGTTCTTC	CASSLSKANEQFF
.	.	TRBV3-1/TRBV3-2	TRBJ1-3	TGTGCCAGCAGCCAAGGGACAAAGGCTGGAAACACCATATATTTT	CASSQGTKAGNTIYF
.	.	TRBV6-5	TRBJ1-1	TGTGCCAGCAGTTACTCGAGGTGGTTGGGGGGCACTGAAGCTTTCTTT	CASSYSRWLGGTEAFF
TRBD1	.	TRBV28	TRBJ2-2	TGTGCCAGCAGTCCAGGACAGGTTAACACCGGGGAGCTGTTTTTT	CASSPGQVNTGELFF
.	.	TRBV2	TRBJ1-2	TGTGCCAGCAGGGCATTTCAAACTAGCTACACCTTC	CASRAFQTSYTF
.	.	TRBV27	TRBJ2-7	TGTGCCACCAGTCGTGACAGGAACTCCTACGAGCAGTACTTC	CATSRDRNSYEQYF
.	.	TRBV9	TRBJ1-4	TGTGCCAGCAGCGTCCAAACCGGTGGTGAAAAACTGTTTTTT	CASSVQTGGEKLFF
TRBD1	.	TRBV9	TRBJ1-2	TGTGCCAGCAGCAAATCGACAGGGGGCTACTATGGCTACACCTTC	CASSKSTGGYYGYTF
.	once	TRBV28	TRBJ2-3	TGTGCCAGCAGTTTACTCGGACAGACGAAAGATACGCAGTATTTT	CASSLLGQTKDTQYF
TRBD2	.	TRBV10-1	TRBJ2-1	TGCGCCAGCCCGGGACTAGCGGGACCTAGAGGGTCCTACAATGAGCAGTTCTTC	CASPGLAGPRGSYNEQFF
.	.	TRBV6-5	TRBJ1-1	TGTGCCAGCAGCTCAGGGGCGAGTGCGACTGAAGCTTTCTTT	CASSSGASATEAFF
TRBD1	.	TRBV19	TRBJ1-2	TGTGCCAGTCACCGGGACAGGGGGTCCCACCCCTGGGGCTACACCTTC	CASHRDRGSHPWGYTF